One sample yielded the 17 T cell receptor beta chains listed below, sequenced in a study of beta chain features in type 1 diabetes. The sequenced template was cDNA made from the entire isolated RNA. Measured with immunoSEQ multiplex PCR; TCRdb has only the in-frame clones, and not every one. The sample includes 500,000 to 700,000 clones, 15% to 19% of them seen just once. What was sequenced was naive CD4+ T cells from blood. All receptors derive from a man in his late teens or twenties in good health.

This chain links TRBV9 with TRBJ1-2, with no clear D. CDR1 and CDR2 from the germline V gene are SGDLS and YYNGEE. Deletions cut 2 bases from V and 4 bases from J, with 9 bases between. The CDR3 is made up of 13 amino acids. The CDR3 protein is CASSVLSGYGYTF. CDR3 coding DNA: TGTGCCAGCAGCGTCCTTAGTGGCTATGGCTACACCTTC.

The gene calls are TRBV19 and TRBJ1-5; D is perhaps TRBD1 (6 bases). There are 16 residues in the CDR3. Germline assignment: CDR1 LNHDA and CDR2 SQIVND (reference sequence). The ends were cut back, 4 bases at V and 0 bases at J, with 13 bases in the middle. CDR3 DNA sequence: TGTGCCAGTAGTACCGGGGGCGGGGATAGCAATCAGCCCCAGCATTTT. Residues: CASSTGGGDSNQPQHF.

V usage is TRBV7-9 and J usage is TRBJ1-2, with no clear D. Germline-derived CDR1 and CDR2 are SEHNR and FQNEAQ (reference sequence). The CDR3 loop spans 15 amino acids. V lost 1 base to trimming and J lost 2 bases, with 11 bases between them. The DNA of the CDR3 is TGTGCCAGCAGCTTAGTACCCCCGGGGAACTATGGCTACACCTTC. Its translation: CASSLVPPGNYGYTF.

This sequence joins TRBV10-3 and TRBJ2-5, with D perhaps given as TRBD1 or TRBD2 (8 bases each). The CDR3 sequence is 16 residues long. Trimming removed 2 bases at V and 5 bases at J, with 18 bases between. In germline, CDR1 is ENHRY, CDR2 SYGVKD. The CDR3 DNA reads as TGTGCCATCAGTGAGCACGGACAGGGACTAGGGGAGACCCAGTACTTC. Translation gives CAISEHGQGLGETQYF.

The chain has TRBV11-2 and TRBJ1-3, with D possibly TRBD1 on 5 matching bases. This CDR3 is 15 amino acids long. Trimming cost V 5 bases and J 1 base, with 12 bases left between them. Germline V CDR1 and CDR2: SGHAT, FQNNGV. CDR3 in DNA: TGTGCCAGCAGCACAATCCAGGGTTCTGGAAACACCATATATTTT. Translating it yields CASSTIQGSGNTIYF.

This clone has more than one count but fewer than ten. The sample holds other DNA sequences that translate to the same CDR3. CDR3: CASSVGTGNTGELFF. CDR3 sequence (DNA): TGTGCCAGCAGCGTAGGGACAGGGAACACCGGGGAGCTGTTTTTT. This chain uses TRBV9 with TRBJ2-2; 7 nucleotides agree with TRBD1. In germline, CDR1 is SGDLS, CDR2 YYNGEE. This CDR3 is built from 15 residues. V lost 0 bases, J lost 1 base, and 0 bases stayed unmatched.

The J gene is TRBJ2-2, the V gene TRBV5-4, with TRBD1 matching over 7 bases. There are 16 residues in the CDR3. The V gene's germline CDR1 is SGHNT and CDR2 YYREEE (reference sequence). The V and J ends lost 4 bases and 4 bases, in that order; junction bases with no gene match: 10. The CDR3, as DNA: TGTGCCAGCAGCCCGGACAGGACCCATCGCACCGGGGAGCTGTTTTTT. This encodes CASSPDRTHRTGELFF.

This clone has just a few counts. The chain links TRBV2 to TRBJ1-1; TRBD1 might be the D (6 bases). V lost 7 bases to trimming and J lost 11 bases, with 14 bases between them. The CDR3 runs to 11 residues. Germline V gives CDR1 SNHLY, CDR2 FYNNEI. The DNA of the CDR3 is TGTGCCAGCAATCTTCCGAGGGGGGCTTTCTTT. Protein product: CASNLPRGAFF.

The chain employs TRBV11-2 and TRBJ1-2; D not resolved. Germline CDR1 is SGHAT and CDR2 is FQNNGV. With 5 bases removed from V and 8 bases from J, the gap between germline ends came to 18 bases. The CDR3 consists of 14 residues. For the CDR3, the DNA is TGTGCCAGCAGCCCCTATGAAAGAGACCAGGGCTACACCTTC. Translation gives CASSPYERDQGYTF.

This clone was recorded at least ten times. The chain has TRBV7-9 and TRBJ2-7; D is unclear. Germline loops: CDR1 SEHNR, CDR2 FQNEAQ (reference sequence). The CDR3 runs 14 residues. Trimming pared 0 bases from V and 4 bases from J, leaving 10 bases between. DNA of the CDR3: TGTGCCAGCAGCTTAGCCGGTATAGAATACGAGCAGTACTTC. It translates to CASSLAGIEYEQYF. Using reference TRBV7-9 and TRBJ2-7 for the parts outside the CDR3, the full variable domain is DTGVSQNPRHKITKRGQNVTFRCDPISEHNRLYWYRQTLGQGPEFLTYFQNEAQLEKSRLLSDRFSAERPKGSFSTLEIQRTEQGDSAMYLCASSLAGIEYEQYFGPGTRLTVT.

In regard to this clone: This sample includes further DNA sequences coding for the same CDR3. This chain joins TRBV5-1 and TRBJ2-7; no clear D. CDR1 SGHRS and CDR2 YFSETQ come from the germline V gene. The CDR3 runs 12 residues. Trimming shortened V by 0 bases and J by 3 bases, and 4 bases separated the two germline ends. This CDR3 is CASSLGVYEQYF. CDR3 DNA sequence: TGCGCCAGCAGCTTGGGCGTCTACGAGCAGTACTTC.

The table lists this clone with a few counts. The chain combines TRBV18 with TRBJ2-2; 8 bases agree with TRBD1. CDR3 length: 15 amino acids. Germline loops: CDR1 KGHSH, CDR2 LQKENI. V shed 6 bases, J shed 1 base, and the junction held 4 bases outside the gene matches. CDR3 loop: CASSAGTGNTGELFF. DNA of the CDR3: TGTGCCAGCTCGGCCGGGACAGGGAACACCGGGGAGCTGTTTTTT.

This clone was seen only a few times. The chain recombines TRBV7-6 with TRBJ2-7, with 7 nucleotides matching TRBD2. Trimming cost V 4 bases and J 7 bases; bases outside gene matches: 10. CDR3 length equals 14 residues. In germline, CDR1 is SGHVS, CDR2 FNYEAQ. DNA for the CDR3: TGTGCCAGCAGCTCCACCGGACTAGTTATTGAGCAGTACTTC. Protein sequence: CASSSTGLVIEQYF.

The chain employs TRBV27 and TRBJ2-2; D is uncertain. The CDR3 covers 14 residues. Trimming pared 1 base from V and 1 base from J, leaving 4 bases between. The germline CDR1 and CDR2 sequences are MNHEY and SMNVEV (reference sequence). Here the CDR3 DNA reads TGTGCCAGCAGTTTATGGCTGAACACCGGGGAGCTGTTTTTT. This codes for CASSLWLNTGELFF.

The rearrangement links TRBV28 to TRBJ1-6; TRBD1 aligns across 9 bases. Unmatched junction bases numbered 6, after V lost 3 bases and J lost 9 bases. CDR1 is MDHEN and CDR2 is SYDVKM in the germline V gene. The CDR3 has 15 amino acids. The chain's CDR3 is CASSFPTGGGSPLHF. The CDR3 DNA reads TGTGCCAGCAGTTTCCCGACAGGGGGAGGTTCACCCCTCCACTTT. Combining the CDR3 with reference TRBV28 and TRBJ1-6 gives the whole variable domain DVKVTQSSRYLVKRTGEKVFLECVQDMDHENMFWYRQDPGLGLRLIYFSYDVKMKEKGDIPEGYSVSREKKERFSLILESASTNQTSMYLCASSFPTGGGSPLHFGNGTRLTVT.

CDR3 in amino acids: CASSPGPLTEAFF. The CDR3 region has the DNA TGTGCCAGCAGCCCGGGACCCCTCACTGAAGCTTTCTTT. V and J are TRBV7-2 and TRBJ1-1; D is perhaps TRBD1 (5 bases). V lost 5 bases to trimming and J lost 4 bases, with 11 bases between them. The V gene's germline CDR1 is SGHTA and CDR2 FQGNSA. This CDR3 contains 13 residues.

The chain has TRBV5-1 and TRBJ2-1; perhaps D is TRBD1 or TRBD2 (5 bases each). V dropped 0 bases and J dropped 10 bases, with 14 bases sitting between them. Germline loops: CDR1 SGHRS, CDR2 YFSETQ. The CDR3 length is 14 residues. The CDR3 DNA sequence: TGCGCCAGCAGCTTGGCGAGGGGCTCGAGGGAGCAGTTCTTC. It yields the protein CASSLARGSREQFF.